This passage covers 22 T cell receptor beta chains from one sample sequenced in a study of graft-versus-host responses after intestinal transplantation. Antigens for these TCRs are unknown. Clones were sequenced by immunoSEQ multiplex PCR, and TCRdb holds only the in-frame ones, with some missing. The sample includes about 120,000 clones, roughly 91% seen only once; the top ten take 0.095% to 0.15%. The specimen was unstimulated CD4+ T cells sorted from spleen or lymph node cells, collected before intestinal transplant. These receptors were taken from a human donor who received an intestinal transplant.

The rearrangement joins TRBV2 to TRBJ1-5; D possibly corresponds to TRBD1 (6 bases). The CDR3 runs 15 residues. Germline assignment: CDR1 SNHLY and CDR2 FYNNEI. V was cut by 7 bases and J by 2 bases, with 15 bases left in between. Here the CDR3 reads CASKHRADRNQPQHF. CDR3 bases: TGTGCCAGCAAGCACAGGGCCGATCGCAATCAGCCCCAGCATTTT.

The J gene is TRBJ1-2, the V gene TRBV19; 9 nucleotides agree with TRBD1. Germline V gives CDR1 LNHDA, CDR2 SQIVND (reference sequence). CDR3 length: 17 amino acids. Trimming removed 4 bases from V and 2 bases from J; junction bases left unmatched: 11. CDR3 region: CASSRGTGSFANYGYTF. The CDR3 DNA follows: TGTGCCAGTAGTAGAGGGACAGGGAGTTTCGCCAACTATGGCTACACCTTC.

CDR3 sequence reads: CASSYGRSVGDEQFF. The CDR3 nucleotides are TGTGCCAGCAGTTACGGACGGTCGGTAGGTGATGAGCAGTTCTTC. This rearrangement joins TRBV6-6 to TRBJ2-1; no definite D call. Germline V gene sequence: CDR1 MNHNY, CDR2 SVGAGI (reference sequence). With 2 bases removed from V and 8 bases from J, the gap between germline ends came to 16 bases. This CDR3 region has 15 residues.

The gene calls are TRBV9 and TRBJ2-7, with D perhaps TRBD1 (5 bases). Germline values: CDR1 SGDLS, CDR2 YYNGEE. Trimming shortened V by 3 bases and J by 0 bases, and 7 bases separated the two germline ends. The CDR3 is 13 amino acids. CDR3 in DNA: TGTGCCAGCAGCGACAGGTTCTCCTACGAGCAGTACTTC. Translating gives CASSDRFSYEQYF.

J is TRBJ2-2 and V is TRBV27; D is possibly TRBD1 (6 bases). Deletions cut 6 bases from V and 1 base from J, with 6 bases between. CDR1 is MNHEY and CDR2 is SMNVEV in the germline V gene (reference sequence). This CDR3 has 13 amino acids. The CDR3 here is CASRTGNTGELFF. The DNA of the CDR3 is TGTGCCAGCAGGACAGGGAACACCGGGGAGCTGTTTTTT.

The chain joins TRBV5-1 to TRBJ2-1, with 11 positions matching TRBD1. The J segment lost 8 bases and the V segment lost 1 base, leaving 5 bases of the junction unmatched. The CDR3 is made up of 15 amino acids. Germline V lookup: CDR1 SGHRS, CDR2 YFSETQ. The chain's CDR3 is CASSLYGTGGYEQFF. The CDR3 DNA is TGCGCCAGCAGCTTGTACGGGACAGGGGGATATGAGCAGTTCTTC.

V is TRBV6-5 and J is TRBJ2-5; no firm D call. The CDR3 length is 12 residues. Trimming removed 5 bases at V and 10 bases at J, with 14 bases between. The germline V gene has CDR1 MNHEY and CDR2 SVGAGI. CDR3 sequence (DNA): TGTGCCAGCAGTGACCGACACTCCCTCCAGTACTTC. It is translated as CASSDRHSLQYF.

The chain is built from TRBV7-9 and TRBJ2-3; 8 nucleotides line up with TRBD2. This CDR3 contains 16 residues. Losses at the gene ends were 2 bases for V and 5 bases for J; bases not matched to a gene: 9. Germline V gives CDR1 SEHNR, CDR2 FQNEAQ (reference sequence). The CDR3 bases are TGTGCCAGCAGCTTATGGAGCGGGAGATCGCAAGATACGCAGTATTTT. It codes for CASSLWSGRSQDTQYF.

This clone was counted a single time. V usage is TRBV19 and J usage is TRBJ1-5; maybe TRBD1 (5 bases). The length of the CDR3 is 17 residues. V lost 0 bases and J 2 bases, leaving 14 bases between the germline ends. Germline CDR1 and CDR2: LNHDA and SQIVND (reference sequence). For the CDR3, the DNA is TGTGCCAGTAGTATAGAGGGGACTCATCTTCGCAATCAGCCCCAGCATTTT. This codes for CASSIEGTHLRNQPQHF.

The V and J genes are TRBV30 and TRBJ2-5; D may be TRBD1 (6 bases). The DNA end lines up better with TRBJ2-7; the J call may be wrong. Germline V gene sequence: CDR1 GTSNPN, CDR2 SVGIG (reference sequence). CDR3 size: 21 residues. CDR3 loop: CAWSYFQGPWTVRPYSYEQYF. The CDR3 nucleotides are TGTGCCTGGTCCTACTTCCAGGGCCCTTGGACAGTTCGCCCCTATTCCTACGAGCAGTACTTC.

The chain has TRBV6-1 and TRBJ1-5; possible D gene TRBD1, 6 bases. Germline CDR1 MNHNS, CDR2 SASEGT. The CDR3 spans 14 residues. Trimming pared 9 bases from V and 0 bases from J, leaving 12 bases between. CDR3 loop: CASPTGDSNQPQHF. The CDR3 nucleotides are TGTGCCAGTCCGACAGGAGATAGCAATCAGCCCCAGCATTTT.

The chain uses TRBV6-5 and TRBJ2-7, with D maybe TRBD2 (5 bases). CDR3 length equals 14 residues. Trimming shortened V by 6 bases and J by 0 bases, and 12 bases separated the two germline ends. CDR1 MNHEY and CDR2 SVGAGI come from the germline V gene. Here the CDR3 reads CASRRSGSSYEQYF. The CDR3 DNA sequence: TGTGCCAGCAGACGCAGCGGAAGCTCCTACGAGCAGTACTTC.

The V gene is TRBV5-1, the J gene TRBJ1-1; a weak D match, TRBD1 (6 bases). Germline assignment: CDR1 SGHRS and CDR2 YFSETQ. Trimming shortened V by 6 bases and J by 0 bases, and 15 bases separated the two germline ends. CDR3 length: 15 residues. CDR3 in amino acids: CASISTGGLNTEAFF. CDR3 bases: TGCGCCAGCATTTCGACCGGGGGCTTGAACACTGAAGCTTTCTTT.

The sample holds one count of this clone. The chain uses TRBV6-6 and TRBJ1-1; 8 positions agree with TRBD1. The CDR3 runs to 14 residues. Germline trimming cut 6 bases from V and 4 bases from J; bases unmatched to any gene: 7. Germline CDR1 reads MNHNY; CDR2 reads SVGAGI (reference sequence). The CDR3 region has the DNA TGTGCCAGCAGACCGGACAGGGTCGGCACTGAAGCTTTCTTT. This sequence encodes CASRPDRVGTEAFF.

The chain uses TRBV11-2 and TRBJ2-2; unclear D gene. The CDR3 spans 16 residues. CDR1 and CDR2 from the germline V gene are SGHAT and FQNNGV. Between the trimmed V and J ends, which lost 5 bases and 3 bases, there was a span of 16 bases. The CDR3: CASSVIQPHYTGELFF. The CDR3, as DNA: TGTGCCAGCAGCGTAATCCAGCCCCACTACACCGGGGAGCTGTTTTTT.

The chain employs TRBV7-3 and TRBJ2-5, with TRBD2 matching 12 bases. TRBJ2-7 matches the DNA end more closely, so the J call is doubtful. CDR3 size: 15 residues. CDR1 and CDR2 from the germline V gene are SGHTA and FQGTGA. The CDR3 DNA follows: TGTGCCAGCAGCCTCCTGACTAGCGGGAGTGGCGAGCAGTACTTC. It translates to CASSLLTSGSGEQYF.

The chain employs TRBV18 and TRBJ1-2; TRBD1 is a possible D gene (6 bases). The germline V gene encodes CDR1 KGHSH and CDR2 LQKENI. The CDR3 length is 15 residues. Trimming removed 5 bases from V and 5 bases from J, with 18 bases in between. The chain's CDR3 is CASSRQDAGGYGYTF. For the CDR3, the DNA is TGTGCCAGCTCAAGACAGGACGCCGGGGGTTATGGCTACACCTTC.

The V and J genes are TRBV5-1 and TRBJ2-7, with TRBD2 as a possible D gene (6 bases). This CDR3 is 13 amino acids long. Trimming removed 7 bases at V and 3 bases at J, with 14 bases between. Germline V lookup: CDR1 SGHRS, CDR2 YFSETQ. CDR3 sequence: CASETRIVYEQYF. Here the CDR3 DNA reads TGCGCCAGCGAGACTAGAATTGTCTACGAGCAGTACTTC.

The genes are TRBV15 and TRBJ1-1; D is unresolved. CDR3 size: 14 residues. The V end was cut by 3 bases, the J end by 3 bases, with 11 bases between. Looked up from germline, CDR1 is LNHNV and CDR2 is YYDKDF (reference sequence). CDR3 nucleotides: TGTGCCACCAGCAGGGGTAAGATAGACACTGAAGCTTTCTTT. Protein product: CATSRGKIDTEAFF.

CDR3 in amino acids: CASSLSLDTEAFF. CDR3 DNA: TGTGCCAGCAGCTTGTCCCTTGACACTGAAGCTTTCTTT. The chain is built from TRBV7-8 and TRBJ1-1; no clear D. V lost 3 bases, J lost 3 bases, and 8 bases lay in between. The CDR3 runs to 13 residues. Germline CDR1 and CDR2: SGHVS and FQNEAQ.

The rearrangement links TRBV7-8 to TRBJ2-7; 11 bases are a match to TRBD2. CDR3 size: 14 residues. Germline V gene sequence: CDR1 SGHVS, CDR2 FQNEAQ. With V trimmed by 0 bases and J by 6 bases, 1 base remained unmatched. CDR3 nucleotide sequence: TGTGCCAGCAGCTTAGCCGGGACTAGCGGCGAGCAGTACTTC. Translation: CASSLAGTSGEQYF.

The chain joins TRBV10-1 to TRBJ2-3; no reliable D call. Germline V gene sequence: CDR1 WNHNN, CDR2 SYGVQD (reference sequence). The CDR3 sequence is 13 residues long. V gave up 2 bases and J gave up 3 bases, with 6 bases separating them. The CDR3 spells CASSEGRTDTQYF. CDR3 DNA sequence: TGCGCCAGCAGTGAGGGTAGAACAGATACGCAGTATTTT.